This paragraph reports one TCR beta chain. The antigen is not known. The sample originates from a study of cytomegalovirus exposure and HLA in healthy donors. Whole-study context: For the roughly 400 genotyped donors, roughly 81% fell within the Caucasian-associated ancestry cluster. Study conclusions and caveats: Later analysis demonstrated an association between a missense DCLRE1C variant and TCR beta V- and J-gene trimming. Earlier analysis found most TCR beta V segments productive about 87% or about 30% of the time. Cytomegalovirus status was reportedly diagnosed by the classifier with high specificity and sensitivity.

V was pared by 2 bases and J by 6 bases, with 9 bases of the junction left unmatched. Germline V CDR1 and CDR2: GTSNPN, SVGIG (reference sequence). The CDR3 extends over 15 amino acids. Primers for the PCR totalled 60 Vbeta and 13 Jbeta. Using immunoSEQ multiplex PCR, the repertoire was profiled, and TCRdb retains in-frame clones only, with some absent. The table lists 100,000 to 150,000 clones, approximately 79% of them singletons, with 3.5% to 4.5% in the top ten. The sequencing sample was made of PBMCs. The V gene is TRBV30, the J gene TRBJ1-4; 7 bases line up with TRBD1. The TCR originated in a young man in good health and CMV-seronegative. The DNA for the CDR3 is TGTGCCTGGAGTCCGAGGGGGCTACTATATGAAAAACTGTTTTTT. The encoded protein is CAWSPRGLLYEKLFF.